This TCR beta chain was recorded in a study of blood T cell repertoires in COVID-19. For the study at large: The analysed material was cDNA or gDNA that came from T cells, B-cell-depleted T cells, or PBMCs.

The CDR3 consists of 15 residues. Trimming removed 2 bases from V and 7 bases from J, with 18 bases in between. Germline assignment: CDR1 SGHRS and CDR2 YFSETQ. Clones were read by immunoSEQ multiplex PCR, and TCRdb kept only the in-frame ones, dropping some. The sample contains under 95,000 clones, 80% to 85% of which appear only once. The chain employs TRBV5-1 and TRBJ1-2, with D unresolved. The receptor was derived from an elderly woman with active or convalescent COVID-19. Input material: peripheral blood. The CDR3 nucleotides read TGCGCCAGCAGCTTTGATCCAGGTTATTCAGGTGGCTACACCTTC. The encoded protein is CASSFDPGYSGGYTF.